The present T cell receptor beta chain was sequenced within a study of cytomegalovirus exposure and HLA in healthy donors. The PCR had 60 Vbeta and 13 Jbeta primers. Only in-frame clones appear in the TCRdb table, and some are missing; sequencing was by immunoSEQ multiplex PCR. The table counts 120,000 to 150,000 clones; under 2.5% lies in the top ten. This CDR3 comprises 16 residues. V lost 5 bases and J lost 3; bases outside the gene matches: 6. Germline V CDR1 and CDR2: LNHDA, SQIVND (reference sequence). The receptor's source is a woman aged 18-30 years in good health and CMV-seronegative. The chain carries TRBV19 and TRBJ2-6; 8 bases line up with TRBD1. Source material: PBMCs. As DNA, the CDR3 is TGTGCCAGTAGTCCTGGGACAGGTGGTGGGGCCAACGTCCTGACTTTC. It is translated as CASSPGTGGGANVLTF.